This T cell receptor beta chain stems from a study of cytomegalovirus exposure and HLA in healthy donors. This clone was seen once. No antigen is known for it. PCR employed 60 Vbeta and 13 Jbeta primers. The protocol was immunoSEQ multiplex PCR, while the TCRdb copy is restricted to in-frame clones and leaves out a portion. The sample has about 140,000 clones; around 75% are singletons. Study results and caveats: In a later analysis, a genetic analysis reported fewer productive-TCR N-insertions in an Asian-associated ancestry cluster than the cohort average. Sequencing artifact likely explains a cluster of highly shared sequence variants. Most sequenced TCRs were rare (though some public TCRs occurred in many donors).

The CDR3 sequence is 15 residues long. V gave up 4 bases and J gave up 3 bases; unmatched junction bases: 9. Germline V lookup: CDR1 SGHKS, CDR2 YYEKEE (reference sequence). The chain carries TRBV5-5 and TRBJ2-7, with 8 nucleotides matching TRBD2. The material sequenced was PBMCs. The origin of this receptor is a man in his forties in good health and CMV-seronegative. CDR3 in amino acids: CASSILSGSVYEQYF. CDR3 nucleotides: TGTGCCAGCAGCATACTCAGCGGGAGTGTCTACGAGCAGTACTTC.